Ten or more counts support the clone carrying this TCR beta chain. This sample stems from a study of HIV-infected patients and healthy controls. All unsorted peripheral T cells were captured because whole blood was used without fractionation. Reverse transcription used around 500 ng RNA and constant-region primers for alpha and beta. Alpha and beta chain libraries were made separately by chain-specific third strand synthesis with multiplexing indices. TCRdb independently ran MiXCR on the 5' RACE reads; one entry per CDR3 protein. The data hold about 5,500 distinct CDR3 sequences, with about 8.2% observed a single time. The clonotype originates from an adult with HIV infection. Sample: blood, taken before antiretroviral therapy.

CDR3 DNA: TGCAGTGCTAGAGATCTTGGATCAGGGAACACTGAAGCTTTCTTT. Translation: CSARDLGSGNTEAFF. The chain employs TRBV20-1 and TRBJ1-1; no clear D gene. Germline CDR1 and CDR2: DFQATT and SNEGSKA (reference sequence). The V end lost 0 bases, the J end lost 1 base, and 12 bases lay between the germline ends. The CDR3 extends over 15 amino acids.